The rows below give T cell receptor beta chains drawn from one sample of a study of blood T cell repertoires in COVID-19. Assay: immunoSEQ multiplex PCR; the TCRdb copy retains only in-frame clones and omits some. Of 170,000 or so clones listed, around 79% were seen once; the top ten hold about 28%. The sample comprised peripheral blood. The receptors stem from a woman in her 70s with acute or convalescent COVID-19. Each CDR3 is given with its conserved first and last residue. The D gene is left open where the match is weak. Only part of the rows carry a size: once, few, many, or a class if the clone is expanded.

>.|TRBJ1-2|.|TRBV6-6
TGTGCCAGCAGTTGGGCCCGGGGATCCAACTATGGCTACACCTTC
CASSWARGSNYGYTF
>TRBD2|TRBJ2-7|.|TRBV3-1/TRBV3-2
TGTGCCAGCAGCCAAGGACTAGCGGGCCCCTACGAGCAGTACTTC
CASSQGLAGPYEQYF
>.|TRBJ2-6|.|TRBV7-6
TGTGCCAGCAGCCCACAGGGTGCTGGGGCCAACGTCCTGACTTTC
CASSPQGAGANVLTF
>TRBD1|TRBJ1-1|once|TRBV6-5
TGTGCCAGCAGGACCGGGACAGGGGGCTTGGCTGAAGCTTTCTTT
CASRTGTGGLAEAFF
>TRBD1|TRBJ1-2|.|TRBV18
TGTGCCAGCTCACCCCAACGACAGGGGGTATTCTATGGCTACACCTTC
CASSPQRQGVFYGYTF
>TRBD1|TRBJ2-7|.|TRBV3-1/TRBV3-2
TGTGCCAGCAGCCCAAGACAGGGGTCTTCCTACGAGCAGTACTTC
CASSPRQGSSYEQYF
>TRBD2|TRBJ2-2|.|TRBV24-1
TGTGCCACCAGTTCAGCGGGAGAGGGCACCGGGGAGCTGTTTTTT
CATSSAGEGTGELFF
>.|TRBJ2-1|.|TRBV7-8
TGTGCCAGCAGCTCCCTGGGGGCCGGGATTGGAATTGAGCAGTTCTTC
CASSSLGAGIGIEQFF
>TRBD1|TRBJ1-1|few|TRBV6-4
TGTGCCAGCAGGATGGAACAGGGGATATCGGAAGCTTTCTTT
CASRMEQGISEAFF
>.|TRBJ2-7|.|TRBV3-1/TRBV3-2
TGTGCCAGCAGCCTACTAGGAAGTTACTACGAGCAGTACTTC
CASSLLGSYYEQYF
>.|TRBJ1-1|.|TRBV2
TGTGCCAGCAGTGAAGCCAGAAGAGGTTTGAACACTGAAGCTTTCTTT
CASSEARRGLNTEAFF
>.|TRBJ1-6|.|TRBV5-1
TGCGCCAGCAGCTTGAAGGGGCCGAGCTCCTATAATTCACCCCTCCACTTT
CASSLKGPSSYNSPLHF
>TRBD1|TRBJ2-7|.|TRBV4-1
TGCGCCAGCAGCCAAGCCGGGACAGGTTCCTACGAGCAGTACTTC
CASSQAGTGSYEQYF
>.|TRBJ2-2|.|TRBV5-6
TGTGCCAGCAGGATAGGACCGGGAGTGGGAACCGGGGAGCTGTTTTTT
CASRIGPGVGTGELFF
>.|TRBJ1-3|.|TRBV18
TGTGCCAGCTCACCAGGGAGAGAAGGAAACACCATATATTTT
CASSPGREGNTIYF
>TRBD1|TRBJ1-1|few|TRBV5-1
TGCGCCAGCAGCTGGGGGACAGAGGGGGAAGCTTTCTTT
CASSWGTEGEAFF
>.|TRBJ1-5|.|TRBV6-6
TGTGCCAGCAATTTGGGAGGAGGCAATCAGCCCCAGCATTTT
CASNLGGGNQPQHF
>.|TRBJ1-2|.|TRBV2
TGTGCCAGCAGTGCGGGGGGAATTAACTATGGCTACACCTTC
CASSAGGINYGYTF
>.|TRBJ1-5|.|TRBV27
TGTGCCAGCAGTTTACGGGGTCTCGTTCAGCCCCAGCATTTT
CASSLRGLVQPQHF
>.|TRBJ2-3|once|TRBV9
TGTGCCAGCAGCGTAGGGGGGCGCGGGTCAGATACGCAGTATTTT
CASSVGGRGSDTQYF
>.|TRBJ2-2|.|TRBV5-6
TGTGCCAGCAGCCCCGTCCGACCCAACGGGGTCACCGGGGAGCTGTTTTTT
CASSPVRPNGVTGELFF
>.|TRBJ2-5|once|TRBV20-1
TGCAGTGCTAGTCTGGGAGTTAAGTGGGAGACCCAGTACTTC
CSASLGVKWETQYF
>.|TRBJ1-6|.|TRBV5-1
TGCGCCAGCAGCTCAGGGAATGAGAATTCACCCCTCCACTTT
CASSSGNENSPLHF
>.|TRBJ2-3|.|TRBV5-1
TGCGCCAGCAGGGAACAGGCGTCTAGCACAGATACGCAGTATTTT
CASREQASSTDTQYF
>TRBD1|TRBJ1-1|.|TRBV30
TGTGCCTGGAGCTCCATTCATACAGGGGTCACTGAAGCTTTCTTT
CAWSSIHTGVTEAFF
>TRBD1|TRBJ1-2|.|TRBV5-1
TGCGCCAGCAGCTTGACAGGGGGCCCGGAGGGCGGCTACACCTTC
CASSLTGGPEGGYTF
>.|TRBJ2-2|.|TRBV19
TGTGCCAGTAGTATGAAAGGGGCAAACACCGGGGAGCTGTTTTTT
CASSMKGANTGELFF
>.|TRBJ2-2|once|TRBV2
TGTGCCAGCAGACCCGGCGGGGCCGGGGAGCTGTTTTTT
CASRPGGAGELFF
>.|TRBJ2-5|.|TRBV5-1
TGCGCCAGCAGCTTGTTAGGCGGTCAAGAGACCCAGTACTTC
CASSLLGGQETQYF
>.|TRBJ1-2|.|TRBV6-1
TGTGCCAGCAGTGAGGGGGGGGAAAGGTTGGAGGATGACTTC
CASSEGGERLEDDF
>TRBD1|TRBJ1-2|once|TRBV7-8
TGTGCCAGCAGCCTCGGACAGGGGGTTAACTATGGCTACACCTTC
CASSLGQGVNYGYTF
>.|TRBJ1-2|.|TRBV19
TGTGCCAGTTCGTGGCAGAACTATGGCTACACCTTC
CASSWQNYGYTF
>TRBD2|TRBJ2-7|.|TRBV7-9
TGTGCCAGCAGCTTAAGGACTAGCGGGAGGAGCTCCTACGAGCAGTACTTC
CASSLRTSGRSSYEQYF
>.|TRBJ2-1|.|TRBV5-5
TGTGCCAGCAGCTCCCACCCCCCCCCTTTCGGTGAGCAGTTCTTC
CASSSHPPPFGEQFF
>.|TRBJ2-2|once|TRBV5-1
TGCGCCACCCGGGTCGGCGGGGACACCGGGGAGCTGTTTTTT
CATRVGGDTGELFF
>.|TRBJ1-1|once|TRBV3-1/TRBV3-2
TGTGCCAGCAGCCAAGGAGGGCTATTGAACACTGAAGCTTTCTTT
CASSQGGLLNTEAFF
>TRBD1|TRBJ1-5|.|TRBV6-6
TGTGCCAGCAGCAAAGGGACAGGGGGATCTCAGCCCCAGCATTTT
CASSKGTGGSQPQHF
>TRBD2|TRBJ2-7|.|TRBV2
TGTGCCAGCAGTGATCCTAGCGGAAATACCTACGAGCAGTACTTC
CASSDPSGNTYEQYF
>.|TRBJ1-6|many|TRBV19
TGTGCCAGTAGTATTTCGGGAAATTCACCCCTCCACTTT
CASSISGNSPLHF
>.|TRBJ2-1|.|TRBV10-3
TGTGCCATCAGCCAAACAGGGACCTACAATGAGCAGTTCTTC
CAISQTGTYNEQFF
>TRBD2|TRBJ2-7|.|TRBV5-4
TGTGCCAGCAGCCCGTCCGGGAGCGGGGATTACGAGCAGTACTTC
CASSPSGSGDYEQYF
>TRBD1|TRBJ1-5|few|TRBV28
TGTGCCAGCAGTAACGGGAGACAGGGGGCAGGGCAGCCCCAGCATTTT
CASSNGRQGAGQPQHF
>TRBD1|TRBJ2-1|.|TRBV19
TGTGCCAGTAGTGTGGACAGGGAAGAGAATGAGCAGTTCTTC
CASSVDREENEQFF
>TRBD2|TRBJ2-5|.|TRBV4-2
TGTGCCAGCAGCCAAGATGATGGTAGGGGGACTAGCTACTTC
CASSQDDGRGTSYF
>.|TRBJ2-3|.|TRBV25-1
TGTGCCAGCAGTGCCTACAGATCTAGCACAGATACGCAGTATTTT
CASSAYRSSTDTQYF
>.|TRBJ2-7|.|TRBV19
TGTGCCAGTAGTATCGGTACCCCTCAACTAGTTAGGTCATGGCGGAGCTCCTACGAGCAGTACTTC
CASSIGTPQLVRSWRSSYEQYF
>TRBD1|TRBJ1-2|.|TRBV11-3
TGTGCCAGCAGCTTAGGACAGGGGCTAGCTAACTATGGCTACACCTTC
CASSLGQGLANYGYTF
>.|TRBJ1-1|many|TRBV5-1
TGCGCCAGCAGCTCTGACTGGAAAAACACTGAAGCTTTCTTT
CASSSDWKNTEAFF
>.|TRBJ1-3|.|TRBV7-2
TGTGCCAGCAGCTTACTTCCCGCGGGAGAGGGAAACACCATATATTTT
CASSLLPAGEGNTIYF
>TRBD1|TRBJ2-5|once|TRBV27
TGTGCCAGCAGGCCTGATGGGACAGCCGAGGGGCACGGGACCCAGTACTTC
CASRPDGTAEGHGTQYF
>TRBD1|TRBJ2-3|.|TRBV5-1
TGCGCCAGCAGCGTAGGACAGGGGATAATGGATACGCAGTATTTT
CASSVGQGIMDTQYF
>.|TRBJ2-3|.|TRBV5-5
TGTGCCAGCAGCTTCTATGGAGTTAGCACAGATACGCAGTATTTT
CASSFYGVSTDTQYF
>TRBD2|TRBJ2-1|.|TRBV19
TGTGCCAGTAGTATCGGCGGGAGTATTTACAATGAGCAGTTCTTC
CASSIGGSIYNEQFF
>TRBD1|TRBJ1-3|.|TRBV3-1/TRBV3-2
TGTGCCAGCAGCCAAGTCTACAGGGGGAGCGATGGAAACACCATATATTTT
CASSQVYRGSDGNTIYF
>.|TRBJ1-1|few|TRBV5-1
TGCGCCAGCAGCTTGGCAGCAGGGAACACTGAAGCTTTCTTT
CASSLAAGNTEAFF